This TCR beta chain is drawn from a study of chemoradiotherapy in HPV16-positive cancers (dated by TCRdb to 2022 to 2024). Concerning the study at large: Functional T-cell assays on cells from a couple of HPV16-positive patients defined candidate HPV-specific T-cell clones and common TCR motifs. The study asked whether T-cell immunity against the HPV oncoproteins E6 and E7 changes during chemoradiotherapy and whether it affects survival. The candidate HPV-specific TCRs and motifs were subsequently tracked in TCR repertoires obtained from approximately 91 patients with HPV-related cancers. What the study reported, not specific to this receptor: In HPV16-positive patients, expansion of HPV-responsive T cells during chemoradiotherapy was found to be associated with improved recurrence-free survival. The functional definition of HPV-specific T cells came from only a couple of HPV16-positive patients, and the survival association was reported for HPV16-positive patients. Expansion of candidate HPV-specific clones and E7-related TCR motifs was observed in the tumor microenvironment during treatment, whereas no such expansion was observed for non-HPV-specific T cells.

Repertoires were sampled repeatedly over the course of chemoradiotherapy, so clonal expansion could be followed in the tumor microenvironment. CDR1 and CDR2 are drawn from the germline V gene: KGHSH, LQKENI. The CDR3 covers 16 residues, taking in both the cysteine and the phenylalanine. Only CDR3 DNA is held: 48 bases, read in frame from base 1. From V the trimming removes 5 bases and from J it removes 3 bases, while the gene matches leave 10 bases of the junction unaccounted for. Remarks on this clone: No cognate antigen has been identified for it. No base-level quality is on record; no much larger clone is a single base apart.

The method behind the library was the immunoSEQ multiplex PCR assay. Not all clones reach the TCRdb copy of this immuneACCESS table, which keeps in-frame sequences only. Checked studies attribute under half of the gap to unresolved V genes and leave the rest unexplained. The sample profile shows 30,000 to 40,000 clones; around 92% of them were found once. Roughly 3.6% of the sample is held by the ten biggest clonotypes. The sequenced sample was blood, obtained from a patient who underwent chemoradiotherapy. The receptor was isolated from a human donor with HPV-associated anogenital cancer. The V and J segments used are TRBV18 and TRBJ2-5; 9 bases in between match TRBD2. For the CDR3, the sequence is CASSKDAIAGEETQYF. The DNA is TGTGCCAGCTCAAAAGATGCTATAGCGGGGGAAGAGACCCAGTACTTC.